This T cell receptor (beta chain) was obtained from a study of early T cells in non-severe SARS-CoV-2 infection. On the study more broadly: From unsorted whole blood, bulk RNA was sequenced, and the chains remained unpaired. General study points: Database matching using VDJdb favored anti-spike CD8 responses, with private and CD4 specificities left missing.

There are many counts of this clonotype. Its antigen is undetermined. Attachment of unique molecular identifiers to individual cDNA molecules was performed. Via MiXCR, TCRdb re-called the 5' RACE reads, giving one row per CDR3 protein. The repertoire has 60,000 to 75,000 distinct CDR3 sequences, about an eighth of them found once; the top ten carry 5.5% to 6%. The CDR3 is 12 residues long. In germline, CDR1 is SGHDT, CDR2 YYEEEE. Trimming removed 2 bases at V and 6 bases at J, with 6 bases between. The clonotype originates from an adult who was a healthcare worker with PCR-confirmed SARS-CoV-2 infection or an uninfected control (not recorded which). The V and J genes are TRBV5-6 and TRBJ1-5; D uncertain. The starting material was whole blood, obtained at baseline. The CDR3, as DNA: TGTGCCAGCAGCTTTGGAAGTCAGCCCCAGCATTTT. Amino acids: CASSFGSQPQHF.